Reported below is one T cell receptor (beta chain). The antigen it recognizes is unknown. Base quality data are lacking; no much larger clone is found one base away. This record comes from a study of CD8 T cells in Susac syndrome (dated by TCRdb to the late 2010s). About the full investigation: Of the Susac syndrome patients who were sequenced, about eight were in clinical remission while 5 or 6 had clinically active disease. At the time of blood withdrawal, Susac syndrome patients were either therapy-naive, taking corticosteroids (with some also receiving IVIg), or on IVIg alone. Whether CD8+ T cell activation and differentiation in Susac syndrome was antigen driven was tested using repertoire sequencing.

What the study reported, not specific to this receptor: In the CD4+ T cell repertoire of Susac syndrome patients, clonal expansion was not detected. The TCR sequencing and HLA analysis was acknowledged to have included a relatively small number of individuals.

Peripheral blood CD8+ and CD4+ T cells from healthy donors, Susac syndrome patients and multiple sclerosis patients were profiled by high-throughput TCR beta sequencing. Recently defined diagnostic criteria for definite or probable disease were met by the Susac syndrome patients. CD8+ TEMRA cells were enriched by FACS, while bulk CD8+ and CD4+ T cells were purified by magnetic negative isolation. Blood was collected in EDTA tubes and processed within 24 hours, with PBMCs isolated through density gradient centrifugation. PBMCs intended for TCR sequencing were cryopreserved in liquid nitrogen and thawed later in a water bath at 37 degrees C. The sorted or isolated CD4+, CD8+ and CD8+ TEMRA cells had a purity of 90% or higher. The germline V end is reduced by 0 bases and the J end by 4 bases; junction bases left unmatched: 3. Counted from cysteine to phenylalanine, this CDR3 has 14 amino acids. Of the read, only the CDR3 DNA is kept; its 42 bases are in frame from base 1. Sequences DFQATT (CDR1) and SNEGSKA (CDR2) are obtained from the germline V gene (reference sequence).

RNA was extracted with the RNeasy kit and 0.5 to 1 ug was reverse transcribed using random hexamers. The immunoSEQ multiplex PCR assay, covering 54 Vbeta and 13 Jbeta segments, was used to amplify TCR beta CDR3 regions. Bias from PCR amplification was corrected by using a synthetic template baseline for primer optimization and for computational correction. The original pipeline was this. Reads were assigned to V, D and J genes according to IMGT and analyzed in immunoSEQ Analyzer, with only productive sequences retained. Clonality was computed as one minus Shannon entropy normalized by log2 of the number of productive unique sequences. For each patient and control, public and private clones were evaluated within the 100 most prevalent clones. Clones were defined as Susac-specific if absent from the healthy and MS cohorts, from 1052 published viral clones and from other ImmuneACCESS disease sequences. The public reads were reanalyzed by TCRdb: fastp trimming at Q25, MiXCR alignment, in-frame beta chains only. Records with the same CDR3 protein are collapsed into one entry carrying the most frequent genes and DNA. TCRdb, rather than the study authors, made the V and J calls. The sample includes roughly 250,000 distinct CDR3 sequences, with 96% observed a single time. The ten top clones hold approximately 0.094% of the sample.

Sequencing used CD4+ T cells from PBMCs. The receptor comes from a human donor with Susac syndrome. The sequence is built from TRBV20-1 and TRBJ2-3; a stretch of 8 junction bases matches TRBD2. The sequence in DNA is TGCAGTGCTAGAGATGGCGGGAGGCCAGATACGCAGTATTTT. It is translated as CSARDGGRPDTQYF.